This TCR beta chain was found in a study of cytomegalovirus exposure and HLA in healthy donors. At the level of the study: A prior study identified over 100 million unique TCR beta sequences from some 180 million T cells.

Notes on the study in general: Later analysis identified several of the most significant clusters that appeared linked to common viral pathogens. Among TCR sequences, most were rare, though some public TCRs appeared in many donors. Rates of TCR association differed by HLA locus in a later analysis, with DRB1 highest and HLA-C lowest.

The primer mix had 60 Vbeta and 13 Jbeta primers. Some clones are missing from TCRdb's copy, which holds only in-frame ones; the method was immunoSEQ multiplex PCR. The table has about 220,000 clones, 82% seen once; the top ten hold roughly 5.5%. Comment on this clone: The antigen is unknown.

J lost 6 bases, V lost 10 bases, and 8 bases had no gene match. The CDR3 spans 13 residues. The germline V gene has CDR1 MNHNS and CDR2 SASEGT. This chain connects TRBV6-1 to TRBJ1-4; TRBD1 aligns across 7 bases. Sequencing was done on a sample of PBMCs. The sequence came from a man between 40 and 49 years old in good health and CMV-seropositive. DNA for the CDR3: TGTGCCACCCAGAGAGGGGGCCATGAAAAACTGTTTTTT. The encoded protein is CATQRGGHEKLFF.